This T cell receptor beta chain was captured by sequencing in a study of PD-1 blockade in classical Hodgkin lymphoma. Findings and caveats of the study: The authors have not defined what causes the repertoire differences, possibly disease activity or prior therapy. Patients starting nivolumab less than 1 year after ASCT had lower diversity and were excluded from later analyses. The baseline diversity of complete responders showed similarity to that of newly diagnosed patients. Reports described newly diagnosed patients as having lower baseline TCR diversity than healthy donors.

Every patient was affected by relapse after autologous stem cell transplantation, while exposure to brentuximab vedotin was not uniform. Comment on this clone: Its antigen is currently unknown.

Per germline, CDR1 LNHNV and CDR2 YYDKDF (reference sequence). Trimming took off 0 bases at V and 1 base at J, with 13 bases between the two ends. The length of the CDR3 is 16 residues. Clones were read by immunoSEQ multiplex PCR, and TCRdb kept only the in-frame ones, dropping some. Of roughly 22,000 clones in the sample, roughly two thirds were seen once. V gene TRBV15 combines with J gene TRBJ2-7, with a possible D match to TRBD2 (6 bases). This sample comprised peripheral blood mononuclear cells (PBMCs), obtained at baseline. The TCR was taken from a human donor with classical Hodgkin lymphoma. The CDR3: CATSRDLGRGSYEQYF. The CDR3 coding sequence is TGTGCCACCAGCAGAGATCTCGGTCGGGGGTCCTACGAGCAGTACTTC.